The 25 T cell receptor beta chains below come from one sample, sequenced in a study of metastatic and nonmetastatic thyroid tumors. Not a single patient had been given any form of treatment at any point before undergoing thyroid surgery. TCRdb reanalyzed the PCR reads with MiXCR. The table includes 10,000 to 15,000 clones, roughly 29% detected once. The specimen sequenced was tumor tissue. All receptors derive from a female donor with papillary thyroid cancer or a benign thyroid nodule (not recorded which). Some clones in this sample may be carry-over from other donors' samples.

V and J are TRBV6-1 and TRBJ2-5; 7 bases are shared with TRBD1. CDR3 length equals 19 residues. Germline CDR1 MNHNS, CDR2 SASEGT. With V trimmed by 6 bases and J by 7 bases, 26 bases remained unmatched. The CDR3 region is CASSPNRGGLRTGSATQYF. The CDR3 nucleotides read TGTGCCAGCAGCCCCAATAGAGGGGGCCTCCGGACTGGGAGTGCGACCCAGTACTTC.

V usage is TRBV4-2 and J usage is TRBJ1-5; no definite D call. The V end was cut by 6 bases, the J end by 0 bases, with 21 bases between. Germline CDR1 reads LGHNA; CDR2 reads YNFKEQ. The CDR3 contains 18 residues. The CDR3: CASSPASPVGYSNQPQHF. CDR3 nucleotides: TGTGCCAGCAGTCCGGCGTCCCCGGTTGGGTATAGCAATCAGCCCCAGCATTTT.

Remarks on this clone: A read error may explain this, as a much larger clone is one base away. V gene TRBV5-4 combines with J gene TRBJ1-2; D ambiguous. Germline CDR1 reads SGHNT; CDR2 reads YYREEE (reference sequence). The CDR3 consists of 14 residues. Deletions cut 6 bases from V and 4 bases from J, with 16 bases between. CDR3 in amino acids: CASTLTEASYGYTF. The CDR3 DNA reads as TGTGCCAGCACACTAACAGAGGCTAGCTATGGCTACACCTTC.

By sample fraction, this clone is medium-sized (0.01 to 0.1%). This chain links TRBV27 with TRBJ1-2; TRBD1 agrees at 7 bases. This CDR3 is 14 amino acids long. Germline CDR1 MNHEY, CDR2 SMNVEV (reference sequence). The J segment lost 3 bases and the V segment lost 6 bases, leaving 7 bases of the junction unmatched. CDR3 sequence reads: CASRQTGIDYGYTF. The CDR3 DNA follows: TGTGCCAGCAGACAGACAGGGATAGACTATGGCTACACCTTC.

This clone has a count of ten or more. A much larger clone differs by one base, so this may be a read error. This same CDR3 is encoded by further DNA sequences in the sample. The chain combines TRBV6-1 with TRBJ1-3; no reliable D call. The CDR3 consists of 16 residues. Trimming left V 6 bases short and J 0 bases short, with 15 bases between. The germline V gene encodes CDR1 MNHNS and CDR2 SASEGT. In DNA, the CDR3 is TGTGCCAGCAGCCAGGCCGTGTCTCGCTCTGGAAACACCATATATTTT. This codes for CASSQAVSRSGNTIYF.

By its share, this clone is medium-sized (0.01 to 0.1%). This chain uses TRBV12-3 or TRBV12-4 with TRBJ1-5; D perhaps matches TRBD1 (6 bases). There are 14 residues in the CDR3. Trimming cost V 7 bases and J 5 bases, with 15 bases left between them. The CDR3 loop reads CASNHLGGHQPQHF. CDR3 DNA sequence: TGTGCCAGCAATCACCTCGGGGGCCATCAGCCCCAGCATTTT.

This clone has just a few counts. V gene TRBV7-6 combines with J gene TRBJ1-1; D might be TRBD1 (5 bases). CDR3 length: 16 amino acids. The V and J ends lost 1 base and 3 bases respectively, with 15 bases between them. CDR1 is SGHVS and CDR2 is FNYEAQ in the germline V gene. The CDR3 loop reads CASSLGGGMRYTEAFF. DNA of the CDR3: TGTGCCAGCAGCTTAGGCGGGGGTATGAGGTACACTGAAGCTTTCTTT.

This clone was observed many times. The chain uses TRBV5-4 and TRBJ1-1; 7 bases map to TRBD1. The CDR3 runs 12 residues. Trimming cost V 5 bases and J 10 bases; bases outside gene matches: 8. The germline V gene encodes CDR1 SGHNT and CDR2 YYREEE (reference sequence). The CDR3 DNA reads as TGTGCCAGCAGTCACCACAGGGGTGTAGCTTTCTTT. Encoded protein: CASSHHRGVAFF. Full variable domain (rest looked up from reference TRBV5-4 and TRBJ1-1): ETGVTQSPTHLIKTRGQQVTLRCSSQSGHNTVSWYQQALGQGPQFIFQYYREEENGRGNFPPRFSGLQFPNYSSELNVNALELDDSALYLCASSHHRGVAFFGQGTRLTVV.

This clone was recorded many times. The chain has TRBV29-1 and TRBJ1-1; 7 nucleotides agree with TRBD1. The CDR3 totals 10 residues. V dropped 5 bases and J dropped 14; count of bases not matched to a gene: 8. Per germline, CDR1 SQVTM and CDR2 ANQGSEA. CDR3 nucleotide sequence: TGCAGCGTTTGGGACAGCTTCTCGTTCTTT. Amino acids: CSVWDSFSFF.

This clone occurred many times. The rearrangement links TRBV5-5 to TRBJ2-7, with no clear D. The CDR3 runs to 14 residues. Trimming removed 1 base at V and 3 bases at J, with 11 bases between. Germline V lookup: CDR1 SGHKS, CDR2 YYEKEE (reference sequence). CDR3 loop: CASSLRQANYEQYF. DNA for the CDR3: TGTGCCAGCAGCTTGCGGCAGGCCAACTACGAGCAGTACTTC.

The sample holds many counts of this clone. Here the CDR3 reads CASSIGAGRLSYEQYF. CDR3 DNA sequence: TGTGCCAGTAGTATAGGGGCCGGACGCCTCTCCTACGAGCAGTACTTC. The genes are TRBV19 and TRBJ2-7; D is ambiguous. The CDR3 sequence is 16 residues long. V was cut by 1 base and J by 0 bases, with 13 bases left in between. From germline, CDR1 is LNHDA and CDR2 SQIVND (reference sequence).

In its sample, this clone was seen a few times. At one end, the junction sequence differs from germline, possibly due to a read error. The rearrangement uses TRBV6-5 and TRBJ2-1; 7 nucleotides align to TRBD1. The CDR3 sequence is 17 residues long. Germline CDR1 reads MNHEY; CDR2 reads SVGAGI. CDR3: CASSYSMTGSSYNEQSF. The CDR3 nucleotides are TGTGCCAGCAGTTACTCGATGACAGGGAGCTCATACAATGAGCAGTCCTTC.

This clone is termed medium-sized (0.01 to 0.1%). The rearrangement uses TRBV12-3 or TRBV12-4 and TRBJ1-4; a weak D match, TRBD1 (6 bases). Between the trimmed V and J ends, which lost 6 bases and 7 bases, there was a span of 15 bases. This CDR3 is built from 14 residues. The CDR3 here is CASRLGQLAEKLFF. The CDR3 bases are TGTGCCAGCAGGCTCGGACAGTTAGCTGAAAAACTGTTTTTT.

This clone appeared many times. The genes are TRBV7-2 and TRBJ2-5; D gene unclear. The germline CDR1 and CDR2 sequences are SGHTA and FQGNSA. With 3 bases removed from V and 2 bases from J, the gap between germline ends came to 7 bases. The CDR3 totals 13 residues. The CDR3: CASSLVFQETQYF. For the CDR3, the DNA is TGTGCCAGCAGCTTGGTCTTTCAAGAGACCCAGTACTTC.

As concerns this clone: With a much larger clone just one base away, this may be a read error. In DNA form, the CDR3 reads TGTGTAAGCCTAGACAGGACCAACGTTCAGTACTTC. Translating it yields CVSLDRTNVQYF. The chain couples TRBV2 to TRBJ2-4, with TRBD1 as a possible D gene (6 bases). Germline lookup yields CDR1 SNHLY and CDR2 FYNNEI. This CDR3 spans 12 amino acids.

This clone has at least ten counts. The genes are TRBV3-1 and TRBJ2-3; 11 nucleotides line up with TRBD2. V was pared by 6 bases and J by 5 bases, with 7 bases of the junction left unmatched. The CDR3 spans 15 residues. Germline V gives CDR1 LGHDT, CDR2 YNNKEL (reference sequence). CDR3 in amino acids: CASRALAGVGDTQYF. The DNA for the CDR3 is TGTGCCAGCAGGGCACTAGCGGGAGTGGGAGATACGCAGTATTTT.

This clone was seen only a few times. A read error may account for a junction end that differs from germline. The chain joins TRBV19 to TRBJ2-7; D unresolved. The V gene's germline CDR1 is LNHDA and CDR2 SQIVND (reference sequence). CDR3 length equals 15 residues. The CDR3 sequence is CASSTQDRVENEHYF. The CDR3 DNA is TGTGCCAGTAGTACTCAGGACCGGGTTGAAAATGAGCATTACTTC.

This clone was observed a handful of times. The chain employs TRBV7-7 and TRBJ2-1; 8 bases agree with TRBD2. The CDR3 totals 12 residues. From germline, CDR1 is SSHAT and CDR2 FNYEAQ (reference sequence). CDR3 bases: TGTGCTAGCCCGACTAGCGACAATGAGCAGTTCTTC. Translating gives CASPTSDNEQFF.

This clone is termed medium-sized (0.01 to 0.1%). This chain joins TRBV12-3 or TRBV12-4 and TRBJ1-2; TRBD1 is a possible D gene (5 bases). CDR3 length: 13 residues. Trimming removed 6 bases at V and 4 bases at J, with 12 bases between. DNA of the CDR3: TGTGCCAGCAGCCTGGGACCGATCTATGGCTACACCTTC. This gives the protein CASSLGPIYGYTF.

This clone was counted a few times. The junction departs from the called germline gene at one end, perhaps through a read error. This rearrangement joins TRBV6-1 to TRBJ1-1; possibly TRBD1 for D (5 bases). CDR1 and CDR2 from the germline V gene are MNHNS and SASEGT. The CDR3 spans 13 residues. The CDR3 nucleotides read TGTGCCAGCAGTGAAAGGGGAAGGACTGACGCTTTCTTT. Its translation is CASSERGRTDAFF.

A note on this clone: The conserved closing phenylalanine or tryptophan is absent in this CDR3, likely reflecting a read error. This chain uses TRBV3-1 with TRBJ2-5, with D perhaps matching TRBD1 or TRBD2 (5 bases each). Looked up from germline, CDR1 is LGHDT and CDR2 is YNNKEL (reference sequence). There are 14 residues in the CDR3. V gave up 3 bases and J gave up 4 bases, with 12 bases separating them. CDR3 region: CASSHRGDGETQYL. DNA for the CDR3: TGTGCCAGCAGCCACCGGGGCGATGGAGAGACCCAGTACCTC.

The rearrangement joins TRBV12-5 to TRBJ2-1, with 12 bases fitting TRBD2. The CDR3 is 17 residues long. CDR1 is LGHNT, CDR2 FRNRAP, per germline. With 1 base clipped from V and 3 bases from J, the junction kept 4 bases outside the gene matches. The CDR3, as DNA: TGTGCTAGTGGTTTGGACCTAGCGGGAGGGCTCTACAATGAGCAGTTCTTC. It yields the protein CASGLDLAGGLYNEQFF. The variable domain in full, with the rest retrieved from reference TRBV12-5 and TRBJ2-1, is DARVTQTPRHKVTEMGQEVTMRCQPILGHNTVFWYRQTMMQGLELLAYFRNRAPLDDSGMPKDRFSAEMPDATLATLKIQPSEPRDSAVYFCASGLDLAGGLYNEQFFGPGTRLTVL.

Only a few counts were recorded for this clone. CDR3 loop: CASSHWGDSYEQYF. The CDR3 nucleotides are TGTGCCAGCAGTCACTGGGGTGACTCCTACGAGCAGTACTTC. The chain is built from TRBV6-2 or TRBV6-3 and TRBJ2-7; D is ambiguous. The CDR3 is 14 residues long. CDR1 is MNHEY, CDR2 SVGEGT, per germline. V lost 5 bases, J lost 0 bases, and 11 bases lay in between.

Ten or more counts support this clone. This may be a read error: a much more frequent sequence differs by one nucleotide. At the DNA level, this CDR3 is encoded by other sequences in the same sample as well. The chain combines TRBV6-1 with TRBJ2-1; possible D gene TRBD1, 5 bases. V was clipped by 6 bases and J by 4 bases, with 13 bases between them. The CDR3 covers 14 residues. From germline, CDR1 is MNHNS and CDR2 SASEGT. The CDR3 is CASSLGQGYNEQFF. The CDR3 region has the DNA TGTGCCAGCAGCCTTGGGCAGGGATACAATGAGCAGTTCTTC.

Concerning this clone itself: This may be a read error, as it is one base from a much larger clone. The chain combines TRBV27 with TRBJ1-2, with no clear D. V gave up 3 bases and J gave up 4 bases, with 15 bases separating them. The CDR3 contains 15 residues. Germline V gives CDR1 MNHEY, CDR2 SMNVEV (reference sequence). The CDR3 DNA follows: TGTGCCAGCAGTTTCCGTCCGCCAGTACCCTATGGCTACACCTTC. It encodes CASSFRPPVPYGYTF.